The 32 T cell receptor beta chains in this list originate from one sample, sequenced in a study of T cells after yellow fever vaccination. Via MiXCR, TCRdb re-called the 5' RACE reads, giving one row per CDR3 protein. The profile shows some 32,000 distinct CDR3 sequences, 6.6% of them singletons. The input for sequencing was PBMCs, either bulk or a sorted T-cell subset (CD4+, CD8+, memory, or dextramer-sorted; not recorded which), taken on the day of the first yellow fever vaccination. Source of these receptors: a man aged 18 to 29 who received the YFV17D yellow fever vaccine.

This clonotype was detected ten times or more. This sequence joins TRBV18 and TRBJ1-6; D gene ambiguous. With 8 bases removed from V and 0 bases from J, the gap between germline ends came to 17 bases. The CDR3 consists of 17 residues. Germline CDR1 KGHSH, CDR2 LQKENI. The CDR3 here is CASRRAAGSSYNSPLHF. CDR3 DNA sequence: TGTGCCAGCCGTCGTGCGGCGGGGAGCTCCTATAATTCACCCCTCCACTTT.

This clonotype was observed many times. This chain links TRBV7-3 with TRBJ1-5, with a possible D match to TRBD1 (6 bases). Trimming took 5 bases from V and 6 from J, leaving 11 bases between them. Germline V gene sequence: CDR1 SGHTA, CDR2 FQGTGA. CDR3 length: 13 residues. The CDR3 region has the DNA TGTGCCAGCAGCCAGGGGCAGGGTCAGCCCCAGCATTTT. It codes for CASSQGQGQPQHF.

This clonotype was counted ten times or more. The gene calls are TRBV5-1 and TRBJ2-3; D may be TRBD1 (6 bases). The CDR3 spans 16 residues. Trimming shortened V by 0 bases and J by 3 bases, and 14 bases separated the two germline ends. Germline V gene sequence: CDR1 SGHRS, CDR2 YFSETQ. CDR3 DNA sequence: TGCGCCAGCAGCTTGGGACAGGTAACCGGGACAGATACGCAGTATTTT. Its protein is CASSLGQVTGTDTQYF.

This clonotype was counted only a few times. V and J are TRBV5-4 and TRBJ2-1, with 9 bases that match TRBD2. Looked up from germline, CDR1 is SGHNT and CDR2 is YYREEE (reference sequence). This CDR3 is built from 15 residues. Trimming removed 1 base from V and 6 bases from J; junction bases left unmatched: 5. CDR3: CASSLRAGGSNEQFF. CDR3 coding DNA: TGTGCCAGCAGCTTGAGGGCGGGGGGGTCCAATGAGCAGTTCTTC.

As to this clonotype: Since the CDR3 does not end with the conserved phenylalanine or tryptophan, this likely comes from a read error. V usage is TRBV6-2 or TRBV6-3 and J usage is TRBJ1-3, with TRBD1 as a possible D gene (6 bases). The V and J ends lost 0 bases and 0 bases respectively, with 15 bases between them. The CDR3 covers 18 residues. Germline-derived CDR1 and CDR2 are MNHEY and SVGEGT. In DNA, the CDR3 is TGTGCCAGCAGTTACTCGACAGGACAGCATTTCTCTGGAAACACCATATATTAT. This gives the protein CASSYSTGQHFSGNTIYY.

This clonotype was seen more than once but under ten times. V usage is TRBV6-2 or TRBV6-3 and J usage is TRBJ2-7; D might be TRBD1 (6 bases). The CDR3 contains 16 residues. Trimming cost V 5 bases and J 2 bases, with 19 bases left between them. Germline V gives CDR1 MNHEY, CDR2 SVGEGT. The CDR3 DNA is TGTGCCAGCAGTGACTACGAAATTACAGGGACCTACGAGCAGTACGTC. Its translation: CASSDYEITGTYEQYV.

This clonotype was recorded at least ten times. The genes are TRBV18 and TRBJ1-5, with 7 bases fitting TRBD1. The CDR3 consists of 14 residues. Germline V gene sequence: CDR1 KGHSH, CDR2 LQKENI. The junction had 8 bases not matched to a gene; V was cut back by 6 bases and J by 6 bases. CDR3: CASSPDRAGQPQHF. CDR3 sequence (DNA): TGTGCCAGCTCCCCCGACAGGGCCGGTCAGCCCCAGCATTTT.

This clonotype was recorded many times. The DNA for the CDR3 is TGTGCCAGCAGTGAAGAACTAGCGAACACCGGGGAGCTGTTTTTT. This gives the protein CASSEELANTGELFF. The chain joins TRBV6-1 to TRBJ2-2; perhaps TRBD2 as D (5 bases). From germline, CDR1 is MNHNS and CDR2 SASEGT. The CDR3 is 15 amino acids. The V and J ends lost 1 base and 0 bases respectively, with 6 bases between them.

Of note for this clonotype: This could be a read error, since a much larger clone is one nucleotide away. The chain combines TRBV6-1 with TRBJ2-3, with 7 bases matching TRBD1. Trimming removed 6 bases from V and 1 base from J; junction bases left unmatched: 10. Germline V lookup: CDR1 MNHNS, CDR2 SASEGT. This CDR3 comprises 16 residues. CDR3 region: CASRGARTGRTDTQYF. DNA of the CDR3: TGTGCCAGCAGGGGTGCCAGGACAGGTCGCACAGATACGCAGTATTTT.

J is TRBJ1-1 and V is TRBV14; TRBD1 is a possible D gene (5 bases). CDR1 and CDR2 (germline): SGHDN, FVKESK. V gave up 3 bases and J gave up 5 bases, with 19 bases separating them. The CDR3 is 16 residues long. The CDR3 bases are TGTGCCAGCAGCCACCTGATCCGGGACGAGTTTACTGAAGCTTTCTTT. Protein sequence: CASSHLIRDEFTEAFF.

In its sample, this clonotype was seen a few times. The chain recombines TRBV20-1 with TRBJ2-5; D gene ambiguous. Deletions cut 6 bases from V and 5 bases from J, with 16 bases between. This CDR3 has 13 amino acids. Germline loops: CDR1 DFQATT, CDR2 SNEGSKA (reference sequence). The CDR3 here is CSALSPTDETQYF. CDR3 DNA sequence: TGCAGTGCGTTGAGCCCTACCGACGAGACCCAGTACTTC.

This clonotype was counted many times. This chain joins TRBV20-1 and TRBJ2-1; 11 nucleotides match TRBD1. Germline loops: CDR1 DFQATT, CDR2 SNEGSKA (reference sequence). V lost 5 bases to trimming and J lost 6 bases; unmatched junction nucleotides: 6. The CDR3 extends over 14 amino acids. CDR3 coding DNA: TGCAGTGCTTTTCCGGGACAGGGGGGCAATGAGCAGTTCTTC. Encoded protein: CSAFPGQGGNEQFF.

In its sample, this clonotype was seen many times. The gene calls are TRBV27 and TRBJ2-3; D gene unclear. Germline V lookup: CDR1 MNHEY, CDR2 SMNVEV (reference sequence). V dropped 2 bases and J dropped 0 bases, with 6 bases sitting between them. This CDR3 contains 14 residues. The chain's CDR3 is CASSLMASTDTQYF. The CDR3 coding sequence is TGTGCCAGCAGTTTAATGGCTAGCACAGATACGCAGTATTTT.

There are a few counts of this clonotype. The rearrangement joins TRBV12-3 or TRBV12-4 to TRBJ1-1, with 7 bases matching TRBD1. The J segment lost 7 bases and the V segment lost 2 bases, leaving 10 bases of the junction unmatched. This CDR3 is 15 amino acids long. CDR3 DNA sequence: TGTGCCAGCAGTTTAATCGGCCAGGGGGATAGTGAAGCTTTCTTT. This translates into CASSLIGQGDSEAFF.

This clonotype was observed at least ten times. V and J are TRBV20-1 and TRBJ2-3; 8 bases align to TRBD2. The CDR3 is made up of 14 amino acids. CDR1 DFQATT and CDR2 SNEGSKA come from the germline V gene (reference sequence). J gave up 1 base and V 6 bases, and 6 bases lay outside the gene matches. The DNA for the CDR3 is TGCAGTGCGAAGCCGGGAGGGGGCACAGATACGCAGTATTTT. This sequence encodes CSAKPGGGTDTQYF.

The table lists this clonotype with many counts. The V gene is TRBV5-1, the J gene TRBJ2-2; TRBD2 aligns across 11 bases. The CDR3 extends over 16 amino acids. Germline V gene sequence: CDR1 SGHRS, CDR2 YFSETQ. The V gene end was trimmed by 2 bases and the J gene end by 1 base; junction bases not matched to a gene: 1. Written as DNA, the CDR3 is TGCGCCAGCAGCTTAGGACTAGCGGGGAACACCGGGGAGCTGTTTTTT. Translating it yields CASSLGLAGNTGELFF. Together with reference TRBV5-1 and TRBJ2-2, the CDR3 gives the full variable domain: KAGVTQTPRYLIKTRGQQVTLSCSPISGHRSVSWYQQTPGQGLQFLFEYFSETQRNKGNFPGRFSGRQFSNSRSEMNVSTLELGDSALYLCASSLGLAGNTGELFFGEGSRLTVL.

This clonotype was observed many times. J is TRBJ1-1 and V is TRBV6-6; D is undetermined. The ends were cut back, 7 bases at V and 7 bases at J, with 13 bases in the middle. Germline V CDR1 and CDR2: MNHNY, SVGAGI (reference sequence). CDR3 length: 12 amino acids. DNA of the CDR3: TGTGCCAGCACGTCCTGGAGTTATGAAGCTTTCTTT. Its translation is CASTSWSYEAFF.

This clonotype has a count of ten or more. The J gene is TRBJ2-3, the V gene TRBV20-1, with D tentatively TRBD1 or TRBD2 (5 bases each). This CDR3 comprises 15 residues. The germline CDR1 and CDR2 sequences are DFQATT and SNEGSKA (reference sequence). V shed 6 bases and J shed 2 bases, with 18 bases lying between them. The CDR3 sequence: CSAATPGDVTDTQYF. The CDR3 bases are TGCAGTGCCGCTACCCCCGGGGACGTCACAGATACGCAGTATTTT.

The J gene is TRBJ2-2, the V gene TRBV6-2 or TRBV6-3; the match to TRBD1 covers 9 bases. Per the germline V gene, CDR1 is MNHEY and CDR2 is SVGEGT. Losses at the gene ends were 2 bases for V and 3 bases for J; bases not matched to a gene: 4. This CDR3 is 16 amino acids long. CDR3 nucleotides: TGTGCCAGCAGTTACGATGGGACAGGGTACACCGGGGAGCTGTTTTTT. Its protein is CASSYDGTGYTGELFF.

In its sample, this clonotype was seen many times. The chain joins TRBV4-1 to TRBJ1-4; 10 positions agree with TRBD1. The CDR3 consists of 16 residues. Trimming cost V 0 bases and J 8 bases; bases outside gene matches: 6. Germline V gene data show CDR1 as MGHRA and CDR2 as YSYEKL. The CDR3 sequence: CASSQDPGTGAEKLFF. The DNA of the CDR3 is TGCGCCAGCAGCCAAGATCCCGGGACAGGGGCGGAAAAACTGTTTTTT.

Ten or more counts support this clonotype. The chain is built from TRBV28 and TRBJ2-6; possible D gene TRBD1, 6 bases. The CDR3 runs to 16 residues. CDR1 and CDR2 (germline): MDHEN, SYDVKM. V lost 5 bases, J lost 2 bases, and 13 bases lay in between. The CDR3 loop is CASSIPPGAGANVLTF. For the CDR3, the DNA is TGTGCCAGCAGTATCCCCCCAGGGGCTGGGGCCAACGTCCTGACTTTC.

The table lists this clonotype with many counts. The chain has TRBV5-1 and TRBJ2-3; TRBD2 agrees at 9 bases. Germline V gene sequence: CDR1 SGHRS, CDR2 YFSETQ. The junction had 4 bases not matched to a gene; V was cut back by 5 bases and J by 3 bases. The CDR3 covers 14 residues. The CDR3 here is CASRISGGTDTQYF. The DNA of the CDR3 is TGCGCCAGCAGAATCAGCGGGGGGACAGATACGCAGTATTTT.

This clonotype was seen only a few times. The J gene is TRBJ2-4, the V gene TRBV20-1; D could derive from TRBD1 or TRBD2 (5 bases each). V was cut by 2 bases and J by 7 bases, with 12 bases left in between. CDR1 DFQATT and CDR2 SNEGSKA come from the germline V gene (reference sequence). There are 13 residues in the CDR3. The CDR3 sequence is CSARLEGRNIQYF. The CDR3 bases are TGCAGTGCTAGATTAGAGGGGCGGAACATTCAGTACTTC.

This clonotype has more than one count but fewer than ten. The rearrangement uses TRBV27 and TRBJ2-5; no clear D. Germline CDR1 reads MNHEY; CDR2 reads SMNVEV (reference sequence). The CDR3 is made up of 14 amino acids. V lost 6 bases, J lost 3 bases, and 14 bases lay in between. The CDR3 region is CASSFGPYKETQYF. CDR3 bases: TGTGCCAGCAGCTTCGGGCCGTATAAAGAGACCCAGTACTTC.

This clonotype was seen only a few times. The rearrangement joins TRBV11-2 to TRBJ1-2; weak D call: TRBD1 (5 bases). The V and J ends lost 7 bases and 3 bases respectively, with 18 bases between them. CDR3 length: 15 residues. Per the germline V gene, CDR1 is SGHAT and CDR2 is FQNNGV. The CDR3 loop reads CASNSWGEGDYGYTF. CDR3 in DNA: TGTGCCAGCAACTCATGGGGGGAGGGTGACTATGGCTACACCTTC.

This clonotype was observed at least ten times. The rearrangement uses TRBV18 and TRBJ1-2; 9 bases fit TRBD1. After removal of 1 base from V and 2 bases from J, the junction contained 8 bases not matched to a gene. This CDR3 is built from 17 residues. Germline V gene data show CDR1 as KGHSH and CDR2 as LQKENI. CDR3 sequence reads: CASSPRLGQGQNYGYTF. The CDR3 coding sequence is TGTGCCAGCTCACCACGGCTCGGACAGGGGCAAAACTATGGCTACACCTTC. The full variable domain, in which reference TRBV18 and TRBJ1-2 provide the parts outside the CDR3, is NAGVMQNPRHLVRRRGQEARLRCSPMKGHSHVYWYRQLPEEGLKFMVYLQKENIIDESGMPKERFSAEFPKEGPSILRIQQVVRGDSAAYFCASSPRLGQGQNYGYTFGSGTRLTVV.

At least ten counts were recorded for this clonotype. V gene TRBV27 combines with J gene TRBJ2-5; TRBD1 is a possible D gene (7 bases). Trimming took off 9 bases at V and 6 bases at J, with 14 bases between the two ends. The CDR3 spans 12 residues. Germline lookup yields CDR1 MNHEY and CDR2 SMNVEV (reference sequence). CDR3 DNA sequence: TGTGCCAGTGGACGGAGGGGGCAGACCCAGTACTTC. It is translated as CASGRRGQTQYF.

This clonotype was observed a handful of times. This chain joins TRBV21-1 and TRBJ1-5; TRBD1 is taken as the D call from the table, unchecked against the DNA. TRBV21-1 corresponds to a pseudogene. This CDR3 contains 17 residues. CDR3 sequence reads: CASSKGICGTENQPQHF. For the CDR3, the DNA is TGTGCCAGCAGCAAAGGTATTTGCGGGACAGAGAATCAGCCCCAGCATTTT.

This clonotype came up many times. This chain uses TRBV7-2 with TRBJ2-7; D gene uncertain. Trimming stripped 4 bases from V and 6 bases from J, with 10 bases between. The CDR3 loop spans 12 amino acids. Germline-derived CDR1 and CDR2 are SGHTA and FQGNSA. This CDR3 is CASSSRSSEQYF. In nucleotides, the CDR3 is TGTGCCAGCAGCTCCCGTTCGAGCGAGCAGTACTTC.

This clonotype was seen repeatedly, ten times or more. The chain couples TRBV5-1 to TRBJ2-5; D perhaps matches TRBD2 (7 bases). The CDR3 loop spans 16 amino acids. The V gene's germline CDR1 is SGHRS and CDR2 YFSETQ. V lost 6 bases and J 2 bases, leaving 20 bases between the germline ends. The CDR3 sequence is CASKVAGARVQETQYF. In nucleotides, the CDR3 is TGCGCCAGCAAGGTCGCGGGGGCCCGGGTTCAAGAGACCCAGTACTTC.

This clonotype appeared many times. The chain has TRBV7-9 and TRBJ1-1; D remains ambiguous. V lost 3 bases, J lost 0 bases, and 8 bases lay in between. The CDR3 has 14 amino acids. Germline V gene sequence: CDR1 SEHNR, CDR2 FQNEAQ (reference sequence). Written as DNA, the CDR3 is TGTGCCAGCAGCTTCCAGACTGTGAACACTGAAGCTTTCTTT. Translation gives CASSFQTVNTEAFF. Based on the CDR3 plus reference TRBV7-9 and TRBJ1-1, the full variable domain is DTGVSQNPRHKITKRGQNVTFRCDPISEHNRLYWYRQTLGQGPEFLTYFQNEAQLEKSRLLSDRFSAERPKGSFSTLEIQRTEQGDSAMYLCASSFQTVNTEAFFGQGTRLTVV.

The chain carries TRBV30 and TRBJ1-6, with 7 bases identical to TRBD1. CDR3 size: 13 residues. Germline CDR1 reads GTSNPN; CDR2 reads SVGIG (reference sequence). Trimming removed 7 bases from V and 11 bases from J; junction bases left unmatched: 11. The CDR3 nucleotides are TGTGCCTCCTCTAGGGGGACAGAAACACCCCTCCACTTT. This translates into CASSRGTETPLHF.